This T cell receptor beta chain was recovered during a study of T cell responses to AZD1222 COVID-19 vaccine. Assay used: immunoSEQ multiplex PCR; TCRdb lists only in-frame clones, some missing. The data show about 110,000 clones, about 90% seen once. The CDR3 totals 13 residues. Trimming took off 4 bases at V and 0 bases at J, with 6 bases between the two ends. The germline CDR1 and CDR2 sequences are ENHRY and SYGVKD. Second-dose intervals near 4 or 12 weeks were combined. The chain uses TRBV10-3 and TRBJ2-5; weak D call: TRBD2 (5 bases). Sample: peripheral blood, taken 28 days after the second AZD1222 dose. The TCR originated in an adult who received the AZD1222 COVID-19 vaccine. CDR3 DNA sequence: TGTGCCATCAGTGTCGGGAACCAAGAGACCCAGTACTTC. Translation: CAISVGNQETQYF.